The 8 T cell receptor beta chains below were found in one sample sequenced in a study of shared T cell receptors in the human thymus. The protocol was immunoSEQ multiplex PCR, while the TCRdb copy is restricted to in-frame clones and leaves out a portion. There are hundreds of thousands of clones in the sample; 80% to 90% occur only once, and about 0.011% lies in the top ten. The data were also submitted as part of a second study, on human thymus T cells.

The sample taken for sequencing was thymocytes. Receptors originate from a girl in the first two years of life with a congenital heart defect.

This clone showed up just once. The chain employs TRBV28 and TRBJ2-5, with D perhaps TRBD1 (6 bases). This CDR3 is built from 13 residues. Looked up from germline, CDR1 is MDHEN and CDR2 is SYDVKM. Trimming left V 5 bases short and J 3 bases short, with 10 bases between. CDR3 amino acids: CASSLRGKETQYF. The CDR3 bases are TGTGCCAGCAGTCTGAGGGGGAAAGAGACCCAGTACTTC.

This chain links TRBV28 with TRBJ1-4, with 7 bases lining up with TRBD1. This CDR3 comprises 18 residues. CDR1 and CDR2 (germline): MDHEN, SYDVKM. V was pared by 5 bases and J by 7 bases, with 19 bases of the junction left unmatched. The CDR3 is CASSPLDREVVVGEKLFF. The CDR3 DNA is TGTGCCAGCAGTCCCCTTGACAGGGAAGTTGTGGTCGGTGAAAAACTGTTTTTT.

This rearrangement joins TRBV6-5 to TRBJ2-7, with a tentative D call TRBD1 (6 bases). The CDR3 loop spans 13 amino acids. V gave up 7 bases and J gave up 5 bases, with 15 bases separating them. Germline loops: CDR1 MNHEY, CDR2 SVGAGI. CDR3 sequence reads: CASTNRSGDEQYF. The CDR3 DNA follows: TGTGCCAGCACCAACCGGTCAGGGGACGAGCAGTACTTC.

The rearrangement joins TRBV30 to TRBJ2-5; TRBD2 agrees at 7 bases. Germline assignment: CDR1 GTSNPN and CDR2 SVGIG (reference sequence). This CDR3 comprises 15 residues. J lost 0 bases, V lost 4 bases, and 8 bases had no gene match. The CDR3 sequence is CAWTEVSGYQETQYF. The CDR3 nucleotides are TGTGCCTGGACCGAGGTTAGCGGGTACCAAGAGACCCAGTACTTC. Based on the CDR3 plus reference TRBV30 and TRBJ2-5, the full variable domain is SQTIHQWPATLVQPVGSPLSLECTVEGTSNPNLYWYRQAAGRGLQLLFYSVGIGQISSEVPQNLSASRPQDRQFILSSKKLLLSDSGFYLCAWTEVSGYQETQYFGPGTRLLVL.

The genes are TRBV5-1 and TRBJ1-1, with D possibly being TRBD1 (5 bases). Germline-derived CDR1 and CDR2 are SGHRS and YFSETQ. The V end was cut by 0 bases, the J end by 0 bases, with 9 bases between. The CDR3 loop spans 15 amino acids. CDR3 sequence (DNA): TGCGCCAGCAGCTTGGTACAGGACATGAACACTGAAGCTTTCTTT. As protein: CASSLVQDMNTEAFF.

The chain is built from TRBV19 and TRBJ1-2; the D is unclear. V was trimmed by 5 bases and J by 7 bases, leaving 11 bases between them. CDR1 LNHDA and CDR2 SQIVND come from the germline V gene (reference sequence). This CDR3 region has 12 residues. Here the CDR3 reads CASSQSLSGYTF. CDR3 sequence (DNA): TGTGCCAGTAGTCAGTCCCTTTCTGGCTACACCTTC.

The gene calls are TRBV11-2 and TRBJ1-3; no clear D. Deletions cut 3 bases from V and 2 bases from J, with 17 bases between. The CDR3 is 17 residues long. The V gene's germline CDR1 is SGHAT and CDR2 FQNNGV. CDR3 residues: CASSFRSGSRAGNTIYF. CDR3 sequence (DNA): TGTGCCAGCAGCTTTCGATCGGGCTCGCGGGCTGGAAACACCATATATTTT.

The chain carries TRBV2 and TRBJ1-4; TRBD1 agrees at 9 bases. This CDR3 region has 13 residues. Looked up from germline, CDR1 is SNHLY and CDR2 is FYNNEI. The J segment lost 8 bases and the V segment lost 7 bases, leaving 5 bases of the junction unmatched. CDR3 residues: CASIGTGREKLFF. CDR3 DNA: TGTGCCAGCATTGGGACAGGGAGGGAAAAACTGTTTTTT.